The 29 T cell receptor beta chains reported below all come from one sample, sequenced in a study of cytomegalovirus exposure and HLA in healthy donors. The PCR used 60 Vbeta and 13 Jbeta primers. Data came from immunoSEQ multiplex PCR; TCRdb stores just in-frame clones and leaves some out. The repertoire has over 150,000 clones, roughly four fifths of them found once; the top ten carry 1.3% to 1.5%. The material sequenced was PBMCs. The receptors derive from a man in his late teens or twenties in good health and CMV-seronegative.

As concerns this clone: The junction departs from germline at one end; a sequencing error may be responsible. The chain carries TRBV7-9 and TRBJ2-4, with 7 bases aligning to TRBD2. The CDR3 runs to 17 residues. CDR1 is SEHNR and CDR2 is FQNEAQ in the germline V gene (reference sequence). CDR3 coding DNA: TGTTCCAGCAGCCTGGGGGGACTACCTTCCGCCAAAAACATTCAGTACTTC. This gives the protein CSSSLGGLPSAKNIQYF.

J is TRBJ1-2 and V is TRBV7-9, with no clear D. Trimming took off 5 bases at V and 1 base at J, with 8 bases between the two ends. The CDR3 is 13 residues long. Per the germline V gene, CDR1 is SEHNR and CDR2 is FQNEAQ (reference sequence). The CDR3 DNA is TGTGCCAGCAGCCGCGGATATAACTATGGCTACACCTTC. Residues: CASSRGYNYGYTF. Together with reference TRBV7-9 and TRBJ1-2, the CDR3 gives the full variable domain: DTGVSQNPRHKITKRGQNVTFRCDPISEHNRLYWYRQTLGQGPEFLTYFQNEAQLEKSRLLSDRFSAERPKGSFSTLEIQRTEQGDSAMYLCASSRGYNYGYTFGSGTRLTVV.

The CDR3 sequence: CASSRDREDTQYF. DNA of the CDR3: TGTGCCAGCAGCCGGGACAGGGAAGATACGCAGTATTTT. The rearrangement uses TRBV9 and TRBJ2-3; 9 positions agree with TRBD1. The CDR3 runs to 13 residues. The J segment lost 5 bases and the V segment lost 4 bases, leaving 2 bases of the junction unmatched. CDR1 is SGDLS, CDR2 YYNGEE, per germline.

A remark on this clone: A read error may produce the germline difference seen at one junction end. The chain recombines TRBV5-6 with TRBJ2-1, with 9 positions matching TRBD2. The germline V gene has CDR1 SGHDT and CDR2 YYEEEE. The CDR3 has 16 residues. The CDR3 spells CASSFSKLAGINERFF. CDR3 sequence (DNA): TGTGCCAGCAGCTTCAGTAAGCTAGCGGGAATAAATGAGCGGTTCTTC. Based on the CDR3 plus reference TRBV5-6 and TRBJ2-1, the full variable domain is DAGVTQSPTHLIKTRGQQVTLRCSPKSGHDTVSWYQQALGQGPQFIFQYYEEEERQRGNFPDRFSGHQFPNYSSELNVNALLLGDSALYLCASSFSKLAGINERFFGPGTRLTVL.

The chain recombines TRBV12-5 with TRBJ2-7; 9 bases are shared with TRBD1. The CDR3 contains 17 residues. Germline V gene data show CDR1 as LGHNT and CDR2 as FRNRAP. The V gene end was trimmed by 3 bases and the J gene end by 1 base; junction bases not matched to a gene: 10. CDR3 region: CASGFGGRDRVSYEQYF. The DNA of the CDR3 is TGTGCTAGTGGTTTCGGGGGGAGGGACAGGGTTTCCTACGAGCAGTACTTC.

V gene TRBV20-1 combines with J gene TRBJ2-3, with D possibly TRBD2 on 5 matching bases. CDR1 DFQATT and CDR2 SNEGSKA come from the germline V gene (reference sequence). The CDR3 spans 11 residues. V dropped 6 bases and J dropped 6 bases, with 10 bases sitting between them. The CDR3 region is CSAQRGDTQYF. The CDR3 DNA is TGCAGTGCGCAGCGCGGGGATACGCAGTATTTT.

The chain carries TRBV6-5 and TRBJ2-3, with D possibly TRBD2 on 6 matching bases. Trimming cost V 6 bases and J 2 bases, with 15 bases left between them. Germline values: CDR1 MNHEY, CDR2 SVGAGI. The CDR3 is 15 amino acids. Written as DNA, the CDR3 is TGTGCCAGCAGAATTGGGGGGACCAACACAGATACGCAGTATTTT. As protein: CASRIGGTNTDTQYF.

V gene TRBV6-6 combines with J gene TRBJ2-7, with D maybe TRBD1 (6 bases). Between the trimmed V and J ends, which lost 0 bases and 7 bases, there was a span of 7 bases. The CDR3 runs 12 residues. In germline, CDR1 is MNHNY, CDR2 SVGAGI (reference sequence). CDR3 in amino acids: CASSYSQGEQYF. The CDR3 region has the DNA TGTGCCAGCAGTTACTCTCAGGGGGAGCAGTACTTC.

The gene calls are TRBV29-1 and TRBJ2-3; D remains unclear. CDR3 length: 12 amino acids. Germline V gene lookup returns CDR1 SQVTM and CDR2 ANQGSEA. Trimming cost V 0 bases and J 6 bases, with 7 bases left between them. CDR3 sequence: CSVEERSDTQYF. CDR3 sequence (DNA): TGCAGCGTTGAAGAACGGTCCGATACGCAGTATTTT.

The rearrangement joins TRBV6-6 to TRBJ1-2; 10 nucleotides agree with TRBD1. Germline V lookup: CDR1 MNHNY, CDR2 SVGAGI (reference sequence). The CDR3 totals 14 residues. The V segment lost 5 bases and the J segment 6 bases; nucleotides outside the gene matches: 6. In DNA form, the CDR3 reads TGTGCCAGCAGTCAAGGGACAGGGGCTGATGGCTACACCTTC. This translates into CASSQGTGADGYTF.

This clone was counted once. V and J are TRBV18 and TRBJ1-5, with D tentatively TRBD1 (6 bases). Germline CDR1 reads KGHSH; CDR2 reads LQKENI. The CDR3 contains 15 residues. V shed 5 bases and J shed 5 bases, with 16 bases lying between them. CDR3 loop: CASSSGQLRDQPQHF. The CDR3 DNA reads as TGTGCCAGCTCATCTGGACAGCTCCGGGATCAGCCCCAGCATTTT.

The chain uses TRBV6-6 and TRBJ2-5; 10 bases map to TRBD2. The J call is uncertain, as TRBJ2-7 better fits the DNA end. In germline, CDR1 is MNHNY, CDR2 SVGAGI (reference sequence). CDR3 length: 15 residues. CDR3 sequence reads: CASSSASGSSYEQYF. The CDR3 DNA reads TGTGCCAGCAGTTCCGCTAGCGGGAGTTCCTACGAGCAGTACTTC.

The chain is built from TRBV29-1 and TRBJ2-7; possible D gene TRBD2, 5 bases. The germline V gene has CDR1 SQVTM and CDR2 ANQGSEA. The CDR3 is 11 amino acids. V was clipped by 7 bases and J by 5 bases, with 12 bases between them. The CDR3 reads CSAAGVNEQYF. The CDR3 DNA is TGCAGCGCCGCCGGGGTCAACGAGCAGTACTTC.

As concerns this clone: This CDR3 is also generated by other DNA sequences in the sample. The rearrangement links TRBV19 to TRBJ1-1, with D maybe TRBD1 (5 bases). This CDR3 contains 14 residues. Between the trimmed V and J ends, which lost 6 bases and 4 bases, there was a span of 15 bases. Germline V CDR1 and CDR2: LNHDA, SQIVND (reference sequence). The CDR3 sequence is CASRPLLRGTEAFF. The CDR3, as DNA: TGTGCCAGTAGGCCACTCCTAAGGGGCACTGAAGCTTTCTTT.

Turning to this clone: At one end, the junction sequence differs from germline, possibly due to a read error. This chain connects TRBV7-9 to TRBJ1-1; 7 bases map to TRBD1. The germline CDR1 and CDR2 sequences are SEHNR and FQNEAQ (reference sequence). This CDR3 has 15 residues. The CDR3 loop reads CSSSSWGQMNTEAFF. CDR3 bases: TGTTCCAGCAGCTCCTGGGGACAGATGAACACTGAAGCTTTCTTT.

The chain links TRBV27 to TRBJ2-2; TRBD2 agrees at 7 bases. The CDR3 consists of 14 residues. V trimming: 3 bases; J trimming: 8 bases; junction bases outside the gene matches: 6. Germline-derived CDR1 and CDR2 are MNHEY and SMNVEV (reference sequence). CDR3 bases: TGTGCCAGCAGTTTTGCGGGAGCGGCTGGGGAGCTGTTTTTT. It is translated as CASSFAGAAGELFF.

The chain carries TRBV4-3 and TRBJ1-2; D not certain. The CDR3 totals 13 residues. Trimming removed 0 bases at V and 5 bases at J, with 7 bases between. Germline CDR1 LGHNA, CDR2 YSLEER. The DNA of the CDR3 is TGCGCCAGCAGCCAAGAAAACGGTTATGGCTACACCTTC. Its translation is CASSQENGYGYTF.

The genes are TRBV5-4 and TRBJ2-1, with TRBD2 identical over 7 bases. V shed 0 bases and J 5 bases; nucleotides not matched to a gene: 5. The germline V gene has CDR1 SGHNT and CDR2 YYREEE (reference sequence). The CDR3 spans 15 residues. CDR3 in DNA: TGTGCCAGCAGCTTGGCGAGCGGGGTTGACAATGAGCAGTTCTTC. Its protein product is CASSLASGVDNEQFF.

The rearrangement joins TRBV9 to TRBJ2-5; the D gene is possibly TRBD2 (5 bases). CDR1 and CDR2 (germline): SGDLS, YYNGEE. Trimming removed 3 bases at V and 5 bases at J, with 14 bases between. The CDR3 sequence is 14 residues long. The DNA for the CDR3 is TGTGCCAGCAGCGACGACGGGATCCGGGAGACCCAGTACTTC. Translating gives CASSDDGIRETQYF. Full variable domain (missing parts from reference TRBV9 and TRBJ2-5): DSGVTQTPKHLITATGQRVTLRCSPRSGDLSVYWYQQSLDQGLQFLIQYYNGEERAKGNILERFSAQQFPDLHSELNLSSLELGDSALYFCASSDDGIRETQYFGPGTRLLVL.

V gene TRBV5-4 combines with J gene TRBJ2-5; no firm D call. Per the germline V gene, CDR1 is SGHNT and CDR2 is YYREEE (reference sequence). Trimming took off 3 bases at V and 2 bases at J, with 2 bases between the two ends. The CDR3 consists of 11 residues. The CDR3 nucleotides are TGTGCCAGCAGCTCGCAAGAGACCCAGTACTTC. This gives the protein CASSSQETQYF.

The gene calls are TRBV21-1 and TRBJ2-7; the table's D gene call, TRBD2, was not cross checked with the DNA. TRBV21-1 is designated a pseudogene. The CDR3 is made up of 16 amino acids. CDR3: CASSPKVPGGPYEQYF. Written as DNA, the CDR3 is TGTGCCAGCAGCCCTAAGGTGCCGGGAGGGCCCTACGAGCAGTACTTC.

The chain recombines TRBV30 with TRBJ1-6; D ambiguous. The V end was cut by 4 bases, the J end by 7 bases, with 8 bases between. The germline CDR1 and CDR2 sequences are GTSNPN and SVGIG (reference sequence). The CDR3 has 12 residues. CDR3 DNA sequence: TGTGCCTGGACCCCGGGGAATTCACCCCTCCACTTT. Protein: CAWTPGNSPLHF.

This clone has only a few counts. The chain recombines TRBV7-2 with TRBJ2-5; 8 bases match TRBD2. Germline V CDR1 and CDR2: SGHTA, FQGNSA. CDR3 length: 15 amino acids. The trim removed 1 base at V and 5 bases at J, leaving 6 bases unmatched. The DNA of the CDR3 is TGTGCCAGCAGCTTAGTGGGGACTAGTTTCGAGACCCAGTACTTC. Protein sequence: CASSLVGTSFETQYF.

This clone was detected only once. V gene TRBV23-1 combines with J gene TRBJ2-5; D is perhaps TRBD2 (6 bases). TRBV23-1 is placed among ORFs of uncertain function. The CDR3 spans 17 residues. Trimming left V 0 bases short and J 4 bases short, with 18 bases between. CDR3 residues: CASSQSVFAGYGETQYF. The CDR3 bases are TGCGCCAGCAGTCAATCTGTCTTTGCGGGATATGGAGAGACCCAGTACTTC.

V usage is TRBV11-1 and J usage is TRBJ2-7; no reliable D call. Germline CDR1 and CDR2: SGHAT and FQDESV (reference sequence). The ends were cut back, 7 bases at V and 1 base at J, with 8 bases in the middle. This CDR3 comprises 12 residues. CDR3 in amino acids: CASTSESYEQYF. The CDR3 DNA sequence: TGTGCCAGCACTTCTGAGTCCTACGAGCAGTACTTC. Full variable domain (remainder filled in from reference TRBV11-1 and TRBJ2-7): EAEVAQSPRYKITEKSQAVAFWCDPISGHATLYWYRQILGQGPELLVQFQDESVVDDSQLPKDRFSAERLKGVDSTLKIQPAELGDSAMYLCASTSESYEQYFGPGTRLTVT.

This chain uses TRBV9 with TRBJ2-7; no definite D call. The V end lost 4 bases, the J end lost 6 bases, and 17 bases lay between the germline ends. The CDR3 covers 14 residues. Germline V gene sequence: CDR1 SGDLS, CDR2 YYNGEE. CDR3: CASSPELGVSEQYF. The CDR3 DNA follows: TGTGCCAGCAGCCCTGAGCTTGGTGTTAGCGAGCAGTACTTC. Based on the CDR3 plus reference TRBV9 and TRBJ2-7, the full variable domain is DSGVTQTPKHLITATGQRVTLRCSPRSGDLSVYWYQQSLDQGLQFLIQYYNGEERAKGNILERFSAQQFPDLHSELNLSSLELGDSALYFCASSPELGVSEQYFGPGTRLTVT.

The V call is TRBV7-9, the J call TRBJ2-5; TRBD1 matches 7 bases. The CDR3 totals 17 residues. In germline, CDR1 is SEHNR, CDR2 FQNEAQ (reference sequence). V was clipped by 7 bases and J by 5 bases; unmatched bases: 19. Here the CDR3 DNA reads TGTGCCAGCACTTGGTGGCGAGGGGGCGAGATTGCGGAGACCCAGTACTTC. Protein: CASTWWRGGEIAETQYF.

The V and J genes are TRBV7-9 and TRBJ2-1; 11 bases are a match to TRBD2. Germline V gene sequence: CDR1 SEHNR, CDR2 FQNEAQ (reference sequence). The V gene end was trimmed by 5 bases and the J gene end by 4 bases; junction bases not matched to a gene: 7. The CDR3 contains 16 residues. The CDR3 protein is CASSQTSGVIYNEQFF. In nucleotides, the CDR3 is TGTGCCAGCAGCCAGACTAGCGGGGTGATTTACAATGAGCAGTTCTTC.

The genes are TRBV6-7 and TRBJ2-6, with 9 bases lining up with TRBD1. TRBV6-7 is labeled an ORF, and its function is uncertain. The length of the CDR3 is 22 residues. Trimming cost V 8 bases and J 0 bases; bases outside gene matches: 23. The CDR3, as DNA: TGTGCCAGCCGGCCTAAATACCGGGACAGGGACCGGATCAGCTCTGGGGCCAACGTCCTGACTTTC. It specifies CASRPKYRDRDRISSGANVLTF.